This TCR beta chain originates from a study of metastatic and nonmetastatic thyroid tumors (dated by TCRdb to 2020 to 2021). Turning to the overall study: The researchers compared repertoires between peripheral blood samples and tumor or nodule tissue samples from patients with malignant or benign thyroid disease. Summary of the overall study and its limitations: In both blood and tumor samples, TCR beta diversity was reported to be significantly higher in malignant tumors than in benign nodules.

In this sample, this clone turned up many times. The clone's antigen remains unknown. Per-base quality was not reported, and no clone a single base away is much larger than it. Libraries were constructed by PCR. The sample was run on an Illumina HiSeq 4000. High-throughput sequencing was used to profile the TCR beta-chain CDR3 region of each patient. Per the authors' processing: Drawing on CDR3 differences between clinicopathological groups, the researchers built a classifier meant to tell apart patients with distant-metastatic papillary thyroid cancer. Repertoire diversity was assessed with the Shannon index, and tumor-blood repertoire similarity with the Morisita-Horn index. Clones were called with MiXCR by TCRdb after fastp trimmed the public reads at Q25, and only in-frame beta chains were retained. These V and J calls are TCRdb output, not the study's own analysis. For this sample there are 35,000 to 50,000 clones; 20% to 30% appear just once. Around 15% of the sample is in the top ten clones.

The germline V gene gives CDR1 as MNHEY and CDR2 as SVGEGT. The junction shows trimming of 7 bases on V and 0 bases on J, plus 12 bases between the germline ends. Measured from the cysteine to the phenylalanine, the CDR3 is 14 residues long. Only the CDR3 part of the read is kept: 42 bases, read in frame from the first base. No treatment had been received by any patient before thyroid surgery. Patient clinical samples collected from about 2011 to 2018 were retrospectively analysed using T-cell receptor beta sequencing. This sequence originates from a female donor with papillary thyroid cancer or a benign thyroid nodule (not recorded which). Some clones in this sample may be carry-over from other donors' samples. The chain joins TRBV6-2 or TRBV6-3 to TRBJ2-5; tentative D gene TRBD2, with 6 bases matching. Sequencing was done on a sample of tumor tissue. The DNA reads as follows: TGTGCCAGCAAACTCGCGGGGAACCAAGAGACCCAGTACTTC. It translates to CASKLAGNQETQYF.